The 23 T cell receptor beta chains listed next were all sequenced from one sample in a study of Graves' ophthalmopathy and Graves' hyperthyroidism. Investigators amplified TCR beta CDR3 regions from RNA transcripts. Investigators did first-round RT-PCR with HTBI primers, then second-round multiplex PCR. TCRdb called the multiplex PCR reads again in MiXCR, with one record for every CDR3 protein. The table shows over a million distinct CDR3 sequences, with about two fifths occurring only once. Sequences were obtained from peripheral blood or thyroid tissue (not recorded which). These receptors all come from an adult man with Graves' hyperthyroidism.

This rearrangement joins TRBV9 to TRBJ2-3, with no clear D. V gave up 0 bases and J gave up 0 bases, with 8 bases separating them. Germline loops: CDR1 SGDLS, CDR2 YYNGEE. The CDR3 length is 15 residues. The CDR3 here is CASSVESTSTDTQYF. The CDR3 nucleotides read TGTGCCAGCAGCGTAGAATCCACTAGCACAGATACGCAGTATTTT.

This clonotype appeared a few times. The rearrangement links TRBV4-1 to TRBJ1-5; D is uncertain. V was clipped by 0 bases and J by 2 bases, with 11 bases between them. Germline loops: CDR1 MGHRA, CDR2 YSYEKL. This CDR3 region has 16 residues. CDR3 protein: CASSQDGVIGNQPQHF. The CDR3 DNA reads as TGCGCCAGCAGCCAAGATGGTGTTATAGGCAATCAGCCCCAGCATTTT.

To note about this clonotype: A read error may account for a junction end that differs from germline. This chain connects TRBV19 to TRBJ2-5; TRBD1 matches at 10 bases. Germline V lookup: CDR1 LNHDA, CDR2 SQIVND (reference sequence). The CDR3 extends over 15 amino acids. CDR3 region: CASSTGTGAGGAQYF. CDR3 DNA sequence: TGTGCCAGCAGTACCGGGACAGGGGCCGGTGGGGCCCAGTACTTC.

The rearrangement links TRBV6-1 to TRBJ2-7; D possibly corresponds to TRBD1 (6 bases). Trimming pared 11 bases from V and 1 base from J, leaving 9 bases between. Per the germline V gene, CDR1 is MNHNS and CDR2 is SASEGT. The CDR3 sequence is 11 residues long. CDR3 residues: CAVQGSYEQYF. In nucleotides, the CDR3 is TGTGCCGTACAGGGTTCCTACGAGCAGTACTTC.

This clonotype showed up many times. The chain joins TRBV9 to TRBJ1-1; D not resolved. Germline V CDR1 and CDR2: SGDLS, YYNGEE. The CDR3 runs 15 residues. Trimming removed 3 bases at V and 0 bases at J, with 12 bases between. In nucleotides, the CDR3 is TGTGCCAGCAGCGACGGCCGCCAGTTGAACACTGAAGCTTTCTTT. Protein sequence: CASSDGRQLNTEAFF.

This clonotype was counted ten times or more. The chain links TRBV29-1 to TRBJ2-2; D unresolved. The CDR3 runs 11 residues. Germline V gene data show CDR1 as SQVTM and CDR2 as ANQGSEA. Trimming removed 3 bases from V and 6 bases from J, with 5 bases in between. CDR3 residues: CSVDSAGELFF. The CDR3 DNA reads TGCAGCGTTGACTCGGCCGGGGAGCTGTTTTTT.

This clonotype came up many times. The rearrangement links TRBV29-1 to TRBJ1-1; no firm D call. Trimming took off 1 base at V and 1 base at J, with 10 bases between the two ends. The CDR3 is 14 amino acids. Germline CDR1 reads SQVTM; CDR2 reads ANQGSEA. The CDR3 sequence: CSVEVSGPNTEAFF. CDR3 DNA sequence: TGCAGCGTTGAAGTTTCCGGCCCGAACACTGAAGCTTTCTTT.

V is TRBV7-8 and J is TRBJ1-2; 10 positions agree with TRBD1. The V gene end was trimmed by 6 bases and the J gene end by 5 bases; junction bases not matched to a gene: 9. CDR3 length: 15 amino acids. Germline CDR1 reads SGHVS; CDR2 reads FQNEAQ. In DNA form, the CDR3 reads TGTGCCAGCAGGTCTGGGACAGGGGTTACTTATGGCTACACCTTC. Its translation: CASRSGTGVTYGYTF.

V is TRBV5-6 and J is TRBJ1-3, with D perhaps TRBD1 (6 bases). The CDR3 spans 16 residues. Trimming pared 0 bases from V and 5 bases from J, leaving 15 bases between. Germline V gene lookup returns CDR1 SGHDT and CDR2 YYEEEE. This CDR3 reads CASSLAAQGRRNTIYF. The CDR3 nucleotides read TGTGCCAGCAGCTTGGCCGCACAGGGCAGAAGAAACACCATATATTTT.

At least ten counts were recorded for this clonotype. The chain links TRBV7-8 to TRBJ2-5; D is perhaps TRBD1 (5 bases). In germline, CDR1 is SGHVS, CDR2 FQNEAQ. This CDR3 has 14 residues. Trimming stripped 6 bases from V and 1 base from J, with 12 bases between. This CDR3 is CASREQALQETQYF. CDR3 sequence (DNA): TGTGCCAGCAGGGAACAGGCCCTCCAAGAGACCCAGTACTTC. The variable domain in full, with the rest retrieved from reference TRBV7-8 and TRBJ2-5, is GAGVSQSPRYKVAKRGQDVALRCDPISGHVSLFWYQQALGQGPEFLTYFQNEAQLDKSGLPSDRFFAERPEGSVSTLKIQRTQQEDSAVYLCASREQALQETQYFGPGTRLLVL.

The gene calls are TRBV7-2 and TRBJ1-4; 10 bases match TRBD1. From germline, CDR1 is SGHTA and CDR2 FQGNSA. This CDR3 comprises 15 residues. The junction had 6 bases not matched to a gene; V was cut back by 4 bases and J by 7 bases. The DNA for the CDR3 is TGTGCCAGCAGCTCAGACCGGGACAGGGGTGAAAAACTGTTTTTT. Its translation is CASSSDRDRGEKLFF.

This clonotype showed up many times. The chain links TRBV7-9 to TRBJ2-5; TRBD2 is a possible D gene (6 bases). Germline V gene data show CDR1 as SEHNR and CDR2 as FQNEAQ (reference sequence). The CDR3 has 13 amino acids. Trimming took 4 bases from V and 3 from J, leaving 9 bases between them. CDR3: CASSSRDEETQYF. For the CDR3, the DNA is TGTGCCAGCAGCTCGCGGGACGAAGAGACCCAGTACTTC.

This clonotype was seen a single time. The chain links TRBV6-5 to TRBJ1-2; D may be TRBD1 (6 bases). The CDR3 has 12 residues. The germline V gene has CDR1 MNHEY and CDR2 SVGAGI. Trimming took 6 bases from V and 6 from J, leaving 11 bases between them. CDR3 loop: CASRGGGHGYTF. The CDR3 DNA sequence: TGTGCCAGCAGAGGAGGGGGTCATGGCTACACCTTC.

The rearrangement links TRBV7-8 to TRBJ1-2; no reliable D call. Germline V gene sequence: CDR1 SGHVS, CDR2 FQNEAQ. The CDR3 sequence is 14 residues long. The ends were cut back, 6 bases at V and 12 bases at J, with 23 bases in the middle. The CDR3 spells CASRSGVTSSGNTF. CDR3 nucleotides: TGTGCCAGCAGGTCTGGGGTTACAAGCTCTGGAAACACCTTC.

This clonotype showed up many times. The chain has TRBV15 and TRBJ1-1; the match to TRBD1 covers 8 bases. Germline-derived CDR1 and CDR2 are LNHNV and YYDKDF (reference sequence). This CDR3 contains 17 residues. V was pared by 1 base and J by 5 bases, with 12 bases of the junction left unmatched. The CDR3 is CATSRGVDRVVGTEAFF. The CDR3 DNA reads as TGTGCCACCAGCAGAGGAGTGGACAGGGTGGTTGGTACTGAAGCTTTCTTT. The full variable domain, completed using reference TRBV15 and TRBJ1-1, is DAMVIQNPRYQVTQFGKPVTLSCSQTLNHNVMYWYQQKSSQAPKLLFHYYDKDFNNEADTPDNFQSRRPNTSFCFLDIRSPGLGDTAMYLCATSRGVDRVVGTEAFFGQGTRLTVV.

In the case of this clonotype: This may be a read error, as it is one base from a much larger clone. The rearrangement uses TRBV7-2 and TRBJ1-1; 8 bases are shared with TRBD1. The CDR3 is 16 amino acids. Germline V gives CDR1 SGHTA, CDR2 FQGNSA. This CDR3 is CAGSSLRGRGFTEAFF. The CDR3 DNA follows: TGTGCCGGCAGCTCCCTCAGGGGGCGCGGGTTTACTGAAGCTTTCTTT.

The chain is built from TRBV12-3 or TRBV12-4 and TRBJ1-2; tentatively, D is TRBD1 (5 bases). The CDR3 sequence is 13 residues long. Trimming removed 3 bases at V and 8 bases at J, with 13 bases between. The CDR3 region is CASSFKPKGGYTF. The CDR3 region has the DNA TGTGCCAGCAGTTTTAAGCCGAAGGGGGGCTACACCTTC.

CDR3 sequence (DNA): TGTGCCAGCAGCTCCGACGGACAGGTCTATGGCTACACCTTC. Translating it yields CASSSDGQVYGYTF. This sequence joins TRBV7-9 and TRBJ1-2; TRBD1 aligns across 7 bases. Germline trimming cut 4 bases from V and 4 bases from J; bases unmatched to any gene: 6. This CDR3 spans 14 amino acids. Germline V lookup: CDR1 SEHNR, CDR2 FQNEAQ (reference sequence).

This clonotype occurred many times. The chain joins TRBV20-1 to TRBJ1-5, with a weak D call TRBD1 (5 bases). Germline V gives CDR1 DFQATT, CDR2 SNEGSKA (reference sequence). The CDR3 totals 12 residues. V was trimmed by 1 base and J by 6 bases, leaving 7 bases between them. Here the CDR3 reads CSARGGTQPQHF. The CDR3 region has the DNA TGCAGTGCTAGAGGGGGGACTCAGCCCCAGCATTTT.

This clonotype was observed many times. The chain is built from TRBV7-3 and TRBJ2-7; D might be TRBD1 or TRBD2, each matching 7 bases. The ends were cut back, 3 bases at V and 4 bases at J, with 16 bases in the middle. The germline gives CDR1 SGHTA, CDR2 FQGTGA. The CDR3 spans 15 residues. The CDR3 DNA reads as TGTGCCAGCAGCTTCGTGGGAGGGGGCGAGTACGAGCAGTACTTC. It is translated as CASSFVGGGEYEQYF.

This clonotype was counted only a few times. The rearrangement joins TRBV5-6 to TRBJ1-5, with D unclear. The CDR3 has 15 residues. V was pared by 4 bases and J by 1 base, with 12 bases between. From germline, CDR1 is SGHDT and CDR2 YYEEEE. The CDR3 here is CASSHARVSNQPQHF. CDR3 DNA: TGTGCCAGCAGCCACGCGAGGGTAAGCAATCAGCCCCAGCATTTT. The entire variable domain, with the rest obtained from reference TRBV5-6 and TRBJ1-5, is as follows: DAGVTQSPTHLIKTRGQQVTLRCSPKSGHDTVSWYQQALGQGPQFIFQYYEEEERQRGNFPDRFSGHQFPNYSSELNVNALLLGDSALYLCASSHARVSNQPQHFGDGTRLSIL.

The CDR3 loop is CASSLSGDSDQETQYF. The CDR3 coding sequence is TGTGCCAGCAGCTTGTCAGGGGACAGTGATCAAGAGACCCAGTACTTC. The V and J genes are TRBV5-4 and TRBJ2-5; the match to TRBD1 covers 7 bases. The ends lost 1 base at V and 2 bases at J; junction bases unmatched: 8. Per the germline V gene, CDR1 is SGHNT and CDR2 is YYREEE (reference sequence). This CDR3 region has 16 residues.

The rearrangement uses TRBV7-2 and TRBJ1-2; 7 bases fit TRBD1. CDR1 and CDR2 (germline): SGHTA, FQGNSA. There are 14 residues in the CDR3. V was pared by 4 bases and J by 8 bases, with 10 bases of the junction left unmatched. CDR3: CASSSKTGELGYTF. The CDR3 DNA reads TGTGCCAGCAGCTCAAAAACAGGGGAACTCGGCTACACCTTC.